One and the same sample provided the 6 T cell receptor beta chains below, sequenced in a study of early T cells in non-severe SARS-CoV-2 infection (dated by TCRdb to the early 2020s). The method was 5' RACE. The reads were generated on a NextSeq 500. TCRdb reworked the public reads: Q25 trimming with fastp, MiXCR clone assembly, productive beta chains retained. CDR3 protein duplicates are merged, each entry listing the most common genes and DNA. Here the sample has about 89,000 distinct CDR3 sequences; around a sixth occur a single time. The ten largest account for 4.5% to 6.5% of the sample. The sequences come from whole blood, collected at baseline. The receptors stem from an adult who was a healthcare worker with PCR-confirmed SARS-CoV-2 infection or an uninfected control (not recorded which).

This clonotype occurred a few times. This chain's CDR3 is CSARGGGNPNTGELFF. The CDR3 DNA sequence: TGCAGTGCTAGAGGGGGAGGCAATCCGAACACCGGGGAGCTGTTTTTT. J is TRBJ2-2 and V is TRBV20-1, with D tentatively TRBD2 (6 bases). The V gene lost 1 base and the J gene lost 0 bases, with 12 bases spanning the gap. Germline CDR1 and CDR2: DFQATT and SNEGSKA (reference sequence). The CDR3 consists of 16 residues.

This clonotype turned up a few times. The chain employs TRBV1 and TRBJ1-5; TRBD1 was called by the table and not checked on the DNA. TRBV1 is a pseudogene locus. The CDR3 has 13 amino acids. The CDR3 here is CTSSPGEGQPQHF. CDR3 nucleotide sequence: TGCACCAGCAGCCCAGGGGAAGGCCAGCCCCAGCATTTT.

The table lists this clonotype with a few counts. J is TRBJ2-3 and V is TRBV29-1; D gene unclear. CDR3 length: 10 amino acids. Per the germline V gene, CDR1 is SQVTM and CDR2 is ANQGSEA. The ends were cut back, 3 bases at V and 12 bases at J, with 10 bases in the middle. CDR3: CSVEAARQYF. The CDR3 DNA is TGCAGCGTTGAGGCGGCCCGCCAGTATTTT.

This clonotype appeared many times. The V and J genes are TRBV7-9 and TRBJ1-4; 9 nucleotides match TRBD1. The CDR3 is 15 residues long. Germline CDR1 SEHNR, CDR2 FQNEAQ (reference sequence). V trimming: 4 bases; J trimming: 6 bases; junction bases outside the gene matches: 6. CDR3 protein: CASSSNRDRDEKLFF. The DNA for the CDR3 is TGTGCCAGCAGCTCCAACCGGGACAGGGATGAAAAACTGTTTTTT.

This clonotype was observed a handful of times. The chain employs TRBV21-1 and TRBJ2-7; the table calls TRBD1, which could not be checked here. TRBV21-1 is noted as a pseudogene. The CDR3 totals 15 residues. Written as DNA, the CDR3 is TGTGCCAGCAGCGCGACACCCGGGAGACCCCACGAGCAGTACTTC. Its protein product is CASSATPGRPHEQYF.

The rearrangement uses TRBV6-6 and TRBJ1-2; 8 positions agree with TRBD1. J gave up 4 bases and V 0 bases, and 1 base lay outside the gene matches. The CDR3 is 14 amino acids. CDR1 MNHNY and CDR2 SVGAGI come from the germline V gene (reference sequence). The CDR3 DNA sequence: TGTGCCAGCAGTTACTCAACAGGGGGCTATGGCTACACCTTC. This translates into CASSYSTGGYGYTF.